These T cell receptor beta chains were read from a single sample in a study of blood T cell repertoires in COVID-19. The protocol was immunoSEQ multiplex PCR, while the TCRdb copy is restricted to in-frame clones and leaves out a portion. The repertoire holds about 140,000 clones, with about nine tenths as singletons. The sample taken for sequencing was peripheral blood. Receptors originate from a human donor in a cohort sampled during active COVID-19. The CDR3 runs from the conserved cysteine through the conserved F or W. The order of the fields is V gene, D gene, CDR3 length, CDR3 protein. The D gene is left open where the match is weak.

v_call: TRBV10-3
d_call: TRBD1
cdr3_length: 14
cdr3_aa: CASSGTGVTDTQYF

v_call: TRBV6-4
d_call: TRBD2
cdr3_length: 19
cdr3_aa: CASSDSGTSGVIGTYEQYF

v_call: TRBV6-2/TRBV6-3
d_call: TRBD2
cdr3_length: 16
cdr3_aa: CASSDLSGGASDTQYF

v_call: TRBV18
d_call: TRBD1
cdr3_length: 19
cdr3_aa: CASSPMIGQGARNLYGYTF

v_call: TRBV2
d_call: TRBD2
cdr3_length: 15
cdr3_aa: CASRLAGGFQETQYF

v_call: TRBV7-9
d_call: .
cdr3_length: 13
cdr3_aa: CASSTQQDTEAFF

v_call: TRBV5-4
d_call: TRBD1
cdr3_length: 15
cdr3_aa: CASSQRTGGDTEAFF

v_call: TRBV6-2/TRBV6-3
d_call: .
cdr3_length: 15
cdr3_aa: CASSYSRAGGDEQFF

v_call: TRBV12-3/TRBV12-4
d_call: .
cdr3_length: 13
cdr3_aa: CASSADRYNEQFF

v_call: TRBV7-2
d_call: .
cdr3_length: 16
cdr3_aa: CASSYDRLSSYNEQFF

v_call: TRBV18
d_call: .
cdr3_length: 13
cdr3_aa: CASSPPGVPEAFF

v_call: TRBV2
d_call: TRBD1
cdr3_length: 18
cdr3_aa: CASSEARSGTGGNQPQHF

v_call: TRBV5-1
d_call: TRBD1
cdr3_length: 16
cdr3_aa: CASSLGGQTFQETQYF

v_call: TRBV24-1
d_call: .
cdr3_length: 13
cdr3_aa: CATSDTRLDGYTF

v_call: TRBV7-6
d_call: .
cdr3_length: 15
cdr3_aa: CASSLRLGWNSPLHF

v_call: TRBV29-1
d_call: .
cdr3_length: 11
cdr3_aa: CSGNGESGYTF

v_call: TRBV5-1
d_call: TRBD1
cdr3_length: 16
cdr3_aa: CASSLAIDRVADTQYF

v_call: TRBV19
d_call: TRBD1
cdr3_length: 17
cdr3_aa: CASSPGQGGYFLDTQYF

v_call: TRBV18
d_call: TRBD2
cdr3_length: 15
cdr3_aa: CASSPSSGGAYEQYF

v_call: TRBV5-1
d_call: TRBD2
cdr3_length: 15
cdr3_aa: CASSPSGTTGDEQYF

v_call: TRBV7-9
d_call: .
cdr3_length: 14
cdr3_aa: CASSKLQGDGKLFF

v_call: TRBV16
d_call: TRBD1
cdr3_length: 13
cdr3_aa: CASSHDRDYGYTF

v_call: TRBV2
d_call: TRBD1
cdr3_length: 14
cdr3_aa: CASSYYRDRVGYTF

v_call: TRBV24-1
d_call: .
cdr3_length: 14
cdr3_aa: CATSDLGGGDTQYF

v_call: TRBV6-2/TRBV6-3
d_call: TRBD2
cdr3_length: 16
cdr3_aa: CASSYNGGGLFNEQFF

v_call: TRBV11-2
d_call: .
cdr3_length: 14
cdr3_aa: CASSPIRVGYEQYF

v_call: TRBV7-9
d_call: TRBD1
cdr3_length: 15
cdr3_aa: CASSARTGPDDEQYF

v_call: TRBV4-3
d_call: .
cdr3_length: 16
cdr3_aa: CASSQNPGLNTETQYF

v_call: TRBV4-1
d_call: .
cdr3_length: 13
cdr3_aa: CASSQEHGNTIYF

v_call: TRBV13
d_call: TRBD1
cdr3_length: 16
cdr3_aa: CASSLGRTGGDYGYTF

v_call: TRBV18
d_call: TRBD1
cdr3_length: 17
cdr3_aa: CASSPPGQGSNTGELFF

v_call: TRBV7-9
d_call: .
cdr3_length: 14
cdr3_aa: CASSSRLGADTQYF

v_call: TRBV3-1/TRBV3-2
d_call: .
cdr3_length: 16
cdr3_aa: CASSPQAGTTNEKLFF

v_call: TRBV11-3
d_call: TRBD2
cdr3_length: 15
cdr3_aa: CASSPSGGITGELFF

v_call: TRBV11-3
d_call: TRBD1
cdr3_length: 16
cdr3_aa: CASSSGQGATGNTIYF

v_call: TRBV29-1
d_call: .
cdr3_length: 11
cdr3_aa: CSVDVREGYTF

v_call: TRBV10-1
d_call: TRBD1
cdr3_length: 17
cdr3_aa: CASNPRDRGQCTDTQYF

v_call: TRBV2
d_call: .
cdr3_length: 12
cdr3_aa: CAGSRDQETQYF

v_call: TRBV4-2
d_call: .
cdr3_length: 15
cdr3_aa: CASSQGGPPYNEQFF

v_call: TRBV28
d_call: TRBD1
cdr3_length: 16
cdr3_aa: CASSPARDRGSDTQYF

v_call: TRBV7-2
d_call: TRBD1
cdr3_length: 14
cdr3_aa: CASSPMDRGDTQYF

v_call: TRBV3-1/TRBV3-2
d_call: .
cdr3_length: 16
cdr3_aa: CASSPRSRISNSPLHF

v_call: TRBV9
d_call: .
cdr3_length: 12
cdr3_aa: CASSVMRGEQFF

v_call: TRBV27
d_call: .
cdr3_length: 15
cdr3_aa: CASSRGGGGNQPQHF

v_call: TRBV2
d_call: TRBD1
cdr3_length: 14
cdr3_aa: CASSEEQGADTQYF

v_call: TRBV18
d_call: TRBD1
cdr3_length: 14
cdr3_aa: CASSPQGGTDTQYF

v_call: TRBV9
d_call: .
cdr3_length: 13
cdr3_aa: CASSVGGRTEAFF

v_call: TRBV5-1
d_call: TRBD1
cdr3_length: 15
cdr3_aa: CASSGGTGSNYGYTF

v_call: TRBV7-3
d_call: TRBD1
cdr3_length: 17
cdr3_aa: CASSLGPPGQTNSPLHF

v_call: TRBV19
d_call: .
cdr3_length: 13
cdr3_aa: CASSIGRGYEQYF

v_call: TRBV19
d_call: .
cdr3_length: 14
cdr3_aa: CASGPVGSSYEQYF

v_call: TRBV5-1
d_call: TRBD1
cdr3_length: 15
cdr3_aa: CASSLSGGRNYGYTF

v_call: TRBV6-6
d_call: .
cdr3_length: 15
cdr3_aa: CASSSLGGRTYGYTF